The entry below describes one T cell receptor beta chain. Its antigen is currently unknown. Profiling relied on immunoSEQ multiplex PCR, and the TCRdb table lists in-frame clones only, not all of them. This table holds roughly 90,000 clones, about 91% found once. This sample was taken from a study of graft-versus-host responses after intestinal transplantation. Looking at the study overall: After anti-thymocyte globulin induction, recipients took tacrolimus and steroids for three to four years.

This CDR3 region has 13 residues. The V and J ends lost 4 bases and 3 bases respectively, with 13 bases between them. CDR1 is SQVTM and CDR2 is ANQGSEA in the germline V gene. The sequence was obtained from a human donor who was the organ donor for an intestinal transplant. The sequences come from unstimulated CD4+ T cells sorted from spleen or lymph node cells, collected before transplant. V gene TRBV29-1 combines with J gene TRBJ2-7; D perhaps matches TRBD1 (6 bases). The CDR3 nucleotides read TGCAGCGTTGTGGGGGCCCGCGGCTACGAGCAGTACTTC. Its protein product is CSVVGARGYEQYF.